This T cell receptor (beta chain) emerged from a study of T cell responses to AZD1222 COVID-19 vaccine. In the study overall: Combined were second doses at about 4 or about 12 weeks. Study findings and constraints: Variant regions that are unmutated are reportedly the target of nearly half of spike-specific TCRs. Sampling that yielded the repertoires occurred only after the peak T cell response. Regions 160-218 and 743-854 held dominance among vaccine-associated CD4 TCRs, which spanned spike.

Points on this clone: Its antigen remains unknown.

TCRdb's copy holds only in-frame clones and misses some; the assay was immunoSEQ multiplex PCR. The sample has 110,000 to 150,000 clones, around 85% seen once. The receptor comes from an adult in good health. Sequences were derived from peripheral blood, sampled on day 0 of AZD1222 vaccination.

CDR3 nucleotides: TGTGCCACCAGCACAGCCGGGACAGGGTATCAGCCCCAGCATTTT. This sequence encodes CATSTAGTGYQPQHF. The rearrangement joins TRBV15 to TRBJ1-5, with 9 bases aligning to TRBD1. The CDR3 spans 15 residues. V shed 4 bases and J 5 bases; nucleotides not matched to a gene: 6. Germline CDR1 and CDR2: LNHNV and YYDKDF (reference sequence).